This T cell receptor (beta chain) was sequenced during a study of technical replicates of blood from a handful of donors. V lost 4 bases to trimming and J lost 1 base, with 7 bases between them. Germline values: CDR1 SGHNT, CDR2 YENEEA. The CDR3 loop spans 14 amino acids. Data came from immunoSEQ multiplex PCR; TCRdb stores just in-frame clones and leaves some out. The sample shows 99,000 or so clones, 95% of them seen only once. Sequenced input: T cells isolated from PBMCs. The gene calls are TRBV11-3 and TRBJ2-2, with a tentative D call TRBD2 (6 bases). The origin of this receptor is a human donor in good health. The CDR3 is CASSYSGNTGELFF. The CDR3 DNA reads TGTGCCAGCAGCTATAGCGGGAACACCGGGGAGCTGTTTTTT.